This T cell receptor beta chain came from a study of cytomegalovirus exposure and HLA in healthy donors (TCRdb year 2017). With respect to the entire study: An earlier analysis of a few hundred of the donors reported about 300 Gb of sequence data and 117 million unique TCR beta sequences obtained from around 180 million T cells. Approximately 310 gigabases of sequencing data and approximately 93 million unique TCR sequences were included in an early release covering around 600 HLA-typed donors. Of the roughly 400 genotyped donors, approximately 82% fell in the genetic ancestry cluster associated with self-reported Caucasian donors. The study aimed to test whether signatures of past pathogen exposure could be identified by cataloging public T cell receptors. Using immunosequencing, the study profiled T cell repertoires from approximately 700 subjects and related those repertoires to cytomegalovirus serostatus. A separate validation cohort of over a hundred different subjects was used in addition to the approximately 640-subject first cohort. To predict cytomegalovirus infection status, the study brought together high-throughput TCR immunosequencing, statistical association of individual TCRs with disease status, and machine learning. In a later analysis, previously published TCR beta repertoires from 550 to 750 donors were re-analyzed and high-resolution HLA genotyping was added so that TCR occurrence patterns could be studied. In the later analysis, no new phenotypic data were used to find candidate immune exposures; instead, reliance was placed on TCR beta sequences and their occurrence across donors. An earlier analysis of 587 of the donors applied high-throughput TCR beta sequencing to assess whether each TCR beta V gene segment acted as functional or pseudogenic. Donor age, sex, ethnicity and CMV serostatus were collected together with the repertoire data. A later genetic analysis took genome-wide SNP genotypes for about 55% of the roughly 700 donors and used that subset as a discovery cohort. All discovery cohort repertoires had been generated using a single sequencing platform. HLA typing covered class I and class II loci at four-digit resolution. The number of typed donors differed by locus: roughly 629-640 for A, B, C, DRB1 and DQB1; roughly 510 for DQA1; approximately 610 for DPA1; and 450 to 480 for DPB1. Four or five DR-DQ haplotypes were treated as single units for association and clustering because of strong linkage in the cohort. Among over 350 genotyped donors of the cohort, an average of approximately 240,000 unique TCR beta nucleotide sequences were sequenced per donor, roughly a sixth of them non-productive.

The cohort comprised 670 or so healthy bone marrow donors. At the time of sampling, all cohort members were nominally healthy, though unrecorded immune exposures were likely present. The donor was CMV seronegative and belonged to the group of 380 or so seronegative cohort members. Every donor gave a peripheral blood sample, and the peripheral blood mononuclear cells from that sample were used for TCR beta sequencing. Genomic DNA extraction from the blood cell samples was performed with the Qiagen DNeasy Blood Extraction Kit. For this clone: Its antigen specificity is not known. Per-base quality was not reported, and no clone a single base away is much larger than it.

The study at large found these results: Strong co-occurrence of HLA alleles, especially DR and DQ, made assigning TCR associations to individual alleles difficult. Specific HLA alleles were associated with 16,951 TCR beta sequences at a false discovery rate of 0.05 in a later analysis. In vitro tests confirmed that a few of the cytomegalovirus-associated TCR beta chains recognize cytomegalovirus antigens. In a later analysis, TCR association rates were found to vary across HLA loci, with the most associated TCRs seen for DRB1 alleles and the fewest for HLA-C alleles. A further reported finding was that TCR beta sequences accurately predicted the HLA-A and HLA-B alleles for most subjects in the first cohort. The authors suggested that the approach could potentially be extended to other disease states and immunological phenotypes. According to a later genetic analysis, donors in an Asian-associated ancestry cluster had fewer N-insertions in productive TCRs than the roughly 660-donor mean. The sequencing pipeline was judged likely to have produced a cluster of highly shared sequence variants as a technical artifact. A later analysis found that HLA-associated TCR beta chains were more clonally expanded and had lower generation probabilities than equally common non-associated chains. Several of the top co-occurrence clusters appeared to be linked to parvovirus B19, influenza, CMV and Epstein-Barr virus, according to a later analysis. Immune exposure information for the cohort was limited to CMV serostatus. While some public TCRs were present in many individuals, most TCR sequences turned up only very rarely across donors. The study gave a list of more than 150 TCR beta chains associated with cytomegalovirus. In a later genetic analysis, a missense DCLRE1C variant was associated with V-gene and J-gene trimming of TCR beta chains, and the association was replicated in an independent cohort. In an earlier analysis of approximately 600 of the donors, most TCR beta V segments were observed in productive rearrangements about 90% or about 30% of the time, broadly matching IMGT annotations. The 87-base-pair reads could not distinguish some IMGT-functional V segments, including TRBV6-2 and TRBV6-3, so those segments were excluded. Because some donors lacked HLA typing at each locus, the association tests relied only on the typed subset. About 15 rarely observed V segments, including chromosome 9 orphons, were excluded from the earlier analysis of 550 to 700 of the donors because counts were too low. This cohort had only TCR beta chains sequenced, and the lack of alpha or paired-chain data limited which features could be detected. Cytomegalovirus status was reported to be diagnosed by the classifier with high specificity and sensitivity in both the original and validation cohorts. Roughly uniform sequencing depth across donors was assumed in presence/absence analyses, although this assumption may not hold. Linkage disequilibrium might explain the correlated functional status among segregating V segments, but an unknown experimental factor could not be excluded. Most CMV-associated TCR beta chains appeared to be HLA-restricted in a later analysis, and the HLA associations seemed to be driven largely by CMV exposure.

The CDR3 has 15 amino acids, counting the end cysteine and phenylalanine. Of all the DNA, just the CDR3 is kept, 45 bases in frame from base 1. Libraries were built with the immunoSEQ multiplex PCR assay. For the multiplex PCR, a mixture combining 60 forward primers for TCR Vbeta segments and 13 reverse primers for TCR Jbeta segments was used. A multiplex PCR assay on genomic DNA amplified the CDR3 region of rearranged TCR beta genes. The Illumina HiSeq System was used to sequence the amplified TCR beta libraries as 87-base-pair reads. Under the source paper's analysis protocol: A later analysis counted some 74 million unique TCR beta chains across the 550 to 700 repertoires, and roughly 11 million of these chains were shared by at least two donors. Raw reads were error-corrected and collapsed into unique sequences by a nearest-neighbor algorithm in which closely related sequences were merged to remove PCR and sequencing errors. Alignment of CDR3 sequences to IMGT reference sequences was used to assign V, D and J gene segments. Each retained sequence needed at least a six-nucleotide match to both a V gene segment and a J gene segment. A rearrangement counted as productive if the CDR3 had no stop codons and remained in frame with V and J, and every other rearrangement counted as non-productive. CDR3 was defined by IMGT convention, running from the second conserved V-encoded cysteine to the conserved J-encoded phenylalanine. Sequences without an unambiguous match to a single V gene segment were excluded from the earlier analysis of almost 600 of the donors. An earlier analysis of fewer than 750 of the donors called V segments functional above 56.7% productive rearrangements and segregating when the between-donor standard deviation exceeded 5%. To diagnose cytomegalovirus status from the catalog of TCR beta chain sequences, a statistical classification framework was built. A later analysis assigned V and J genes by comparing TCR nucleotide sequences with IMGT/GENE-DB human TR gene sequences. A later analysis assigned CDR3 sequences and most-parsimonious VDJ recombination scenarios with the TCRdist pipeline. In a later analysis, each TCR beta chain was defined by its CDR3 amino acid sequence together with its V-gene family, and reads without a unique V-gene family were excluded. A later analysis removed 592 highly shared, low-generation-probability nucleotide sequences to deal with suspected cross-contamination and a sequencing artifact. For each public chain, a later analysis derived a clonal expansion index from normalized ranks of inferred template counts within each repertoire. In a later analysis, generation probabilities were computed with a VDJ recombination model fitted to out-of-frame rearrangements, and the resulting probabilities were checked against IGoR. A later analysis scored TCR-TCR, TCR-HLA and TCR-CMV co-occurrence with hypergeometric tests, applying a repertoire-size bias correction to TCR pairs. In a later analysis, false discovery rates were estimated by permuting HLA or CMV assignments 20 times. In a later analysis, co-occurring TCRs were grouped using DBSCAN, with TCRdist sequence similarity added in when clustering inside HLA-allele-positive subsets. Co-occurrence clustering excluded repertoires with fewer than 30,000 or more than 120,000 public chains, plus five with anomalous nucleotide sharing. TCRdb mirrors the immuneACCESS table, restricted to in-frame sequences. Some clones are absent from its copies; in checked studies, under half trace to an unresolved V gene, and the reason for the others is unknown. That table supplies the V and J calls and clone size; D and trimming were determined from the DNA. The sample profile shows roughly 240,000 clones; about 77% of them were found once. Less than 0.6% of the sample is taken by the ten largest.

The sequence links TRBV21-1 to TRBJ2-7; TRBD1, the table's D call, lacks a check against the DNA. TRBV21-1 is classified as a pseudogene. This clonotype was sampled from a boy aged 5 to 17 in good health and CMV-seronegative. The sequencing sample was made of PBMCs. The CDR3 reads as follows: CASSQGQRRSYEQYF. The DNA sequence is TGTGCCAGCAGCCAGGGACAGAGAAGAAGCTACGAGCAGTACTTC.